This entry lists 26 T cell receptor beta chains sequenced from one sample in a study of blood T cell repertoires in COVID-19. The method was immunoSEQ multiplex PCR; TCRdb's version includes in-frame clones alone and lacks a portion of them. This table has hundreds of thousands of clones, about 90% appearing once. Input material: peripheral blood. These receptors were obtained from a woman between 18 and 30 years old who had recovered from COVID-19.

The chain is built from TRBV30 and TRBJ1-6; a weak D match, TRBD1 (6 bases). Germline V gives CDR1 GTSNPN, CDR2 SVGIG (reference sequence). This CDR3 contains 13 residues. The V end was cut by 3 bases, the J end by 10 bases, with 13 bases between. The CDR3 DNA is TGTGCCTGGAGACCGACAGGTGACTCACCCCTCCACTTT. Its protein is CAWRPTGDSPLHF.

The chain employs TRBV5-1 and TRBJ2-1, with 9 bases identical to TRBD2. The CDR3 totals 15 residues. V gave up 6 bases and J gave up 4 bases; unmatched junction bases: 8. In germline, CDR1 is SGHRS, CDR2 YFSETQ. In DNA, the CDR3 is TGCGCCAGCACCTCCGGGACTAGCCCTTACAATGAGCAGTTCTTC. This translates into CASTSGTSPYNEQFF. Filled out from reference TRBV5-1 and TRBJ2-1, the complete variable domain reads KAGVTQTPRYLIKTRGQQVTLSCSPISGHRSVSWYQQTPGQGLQFLFEYFSETQRNKGNFPGRFSGRQFSNSRSEMNVSTLELGDSALYLCASTSGTSPYNEQFFGPGTRLTVL.

J is TRBJ1-1 and V is TRBV30; D remains unclear. Germline values: CDR1 GTSNPN, CDR2 SVGIG (reference sequence). This CDR3 is 13 amino acids long. Trimming cost V 0 bases and J 1 base, with 6 bases left between them. CDR3 amino acids: CAWSVRGNTEAFF. In nucleotides, the CDR3 is TGTGCCTGGAGTGTACGAGGGAACACTGAAGCTTTCTTT.

The rearrangement joins TRBV3-1 (or the pseudogene TRBV3-2) to TRBJ2-3; D perhaps matches TRBD2 (6 bases). CDR1 and CDR2 (germline): LGHDT, YNNKEL (reference sequence). The CDR3 is 16 amino acids. V lost 1 base, J lost 0 bases, and 11 bases lay in between. The chain's CDR3 is CASSQAAGTSTDTQYF. For the CDR3, the DNA is TGTGCCAGCAGCCAAGCAGCCGGGACTAGCACAGATACGCAGTATTTT.

The table lists this clone with a count of one. The chain carries TRBV29-1 and TRBJ1-4, with 11 nucleotides matching TRBD1. With 4 bases clipped from V and 5 bases from J, the junction kept 3 bases outside the gene matches. The length of the CDR3 is 14 residues. Germline V gene lookup returns CDR1 SQVTM and CDR2 ANQGSEA. The CDR3 DNA is TGCAGCGTTGGCCGGGACAGGGGGAATGAAAAACTGTTTTTT. Its translation: CSVGRDRGNEKLFF.

The gene calls are TRBV19 and TRBJ2-1; maybe TRBD1 (6 bases). The germline V and J ends were trimmed by 4 bases and 3 bases, with 13 bases remaining between them. This CDR3 is 15 amino acids long. Germline CDR1 and CDR2: LNHDA and SQIVND (reference sequence). CDR3 bases: TGTGCCAGTAGTACGCAGGGGTTTATCTACAATGAGCAGTTCTTC. This gives the protein CASSTQGFIYNEQFF.

The chain recombines TRBV30 with TRBJ2-3, with TRBD1 matching 9 bases. Looked up from germline, CDR1 is GTSNPN and CDR2 is SVGIG (reference sequence). The CDR3 consists of 13 residues. The J segment lost 6 bases and the V segment lost 3 bases, leaving 4 bases of the junction unmatched. In DNA, the CDR3 is TGTGCCTGGAGACAGGGGGCTTGGGATACGCAGTATTTT. This sequence encodes CAWRQGAWDTQYF.

V gene TRBV7-2 combines with J gene TRBJ2-1; TRBD1 matches at 7 bases. Germline V gene lookup returns CDR1 SGHTA and CDR2 FQGNSA. The CDR3 totals 15 residues. J lost 5 bases, V lost 1 base, and 5 bases had no gene match. Here the CDR3 reads CASSLEGDSHNEQFF. In DNA form, the CDR3 reads TGTGCCAGCAGCTTAGAGGGGGACAGCCACAATGAGCAGTTCTTC.

V and J are TRBV6-6 and TRBJ1-4, with D possibly matching TRBD1 (5 bases). The CDR3 totals 15 residues. Trimming took 1 base from V and 5 from J, leaving 11 bases between them. Germline CDR1 reads MNHNY; CDR2 reads SVGAGI (reference sequence). The CDR3 here is CASSYYGGLNEKLFF. The CDR3 nucleotides read TGTGCCAGCAGTTACTACGGGGGACTCAATGAAAAACTGTTTTTT.

This rearrangement joins TRBV5-3 to TRBJ1-5; 10 bases match TRBD1. TRBV5-3 falls under the ORF class, with uncertain function. V trimming: 3 bases; J trimming: 6 bases; junction bases outside the gene matches: 3. The length of the CDR3 is 14 residues. In DNA, the CDR3 is TGTGCCAGAAGCTATGGGACAGGGGTTCAGCCCCAGCATTTT. It yields the protein CARSYGTGVQPQHF.

This chain uses TRBV6-2 or TRBV6-3 with TRBJ2-1, with D possibly being TRBD2 (6 bases). V lost 0 bases and J 4 bases, leaving 16 bases between the germline ends. CDR1 is MNHEY, CDR2 SVGEGT, per germline. This CDR3 is built from 17 residues. CDR3 sequence reads: CASSYSNAAGTYNEQFF. The CDR3 region has the DNA TGTGCCAGCAGTTACTCGAACGCCGCGGGGACTTACAATGAGCAGTTCTTC.

V gene TRBV27 combines with J gene TRBJ2-6; D is uncertain. Trimming left V 2 bases short and J 2 bases short, with 13 bases between. CDR3 length: 17 amino acids. Germline V gene sequence: CDR1 MNHEY, CDR2 SMNVEV (reference sequence). The CDR3 DNA sequence: TGTGCCAGCAGTTTAAATGATCGGGTGGCTGGGGCCAACGTCCTGACTTTC. Its protein is CASSLNDRVAGANVLTF. The full variable domain, completed using reference TRBV27 and TRBJ2-6, is EAQVTQNPRYLITVTGKKLTVTCSQNMNHEYMSWYRQDPGLGLRQIYYSMNVEVTDKGDVPEGYKVSRKEKRNFPLILESPSPNQTSLYFCASSLNDRVAGANVLTFGAGSRLTVL.

The DNA of the CDR3 is TGTGCCAGCAGTGCCCGACTAGCGGCGAACACCGGGGAGCTGTTTTTT. Translation: CASSARLAANTGELFF. The chain employs TRBV27 and TRBJ2-2; 9 bases fit TRBD2. This CDR3 is 16 amino acids long. V shed 5 bases, J shed 0 bases, and the junction held 4 bases outside the gene matches. Germline V gene sequence: CDR1 MNHEY, CDR2 SMNVEV (reference sequence).

The rearrangement uses TRBV4-1 and TRBJ2-7, with D unclear. CDR1 and CDR2 from the germline V gene are MGHRA and YSYEKL. The CDR3 is 11 residues long. V was shortened by 4 bases and J by 7 bases, with 8 bases between the two germline ends. DNA of the CDR3: TGCGCCAGCAGCCGCGCATGGGAGCAGTACGTC. It codes for CASSRAWEQYV.

The chain couples TRBV6-2 or TRBV6-3 to TRBJ2-5, with a tentative D call TRBD1 (6 bases). This CDR3 contains 15 residues. CDR1 and CDR2 from the germline V gene are MNHEY and SVGEGT. Trimming pared 5 bases from V and 5 bases from J, leaving 18 bases between. In DNA, the CDR3 is TGTGCCAGCAGTGACACCTACAGGGAATGGGAGACCCAGTACTTC. Translated, it gives CASSDTYREWETQYF.

V is TRBV5-4 and J is TRBJ2-3; D is uncertain. CDR1 is SGHNT and CDR2 is YYREEE in the germline V gene (reference sequence). Trimming removed 3 bases at V and 4 bases at J, with 6 bases between. This CDR3 spans 12 amino acids. The CDR3 reads CASSSFPDTQYF. The CDR3 DNA reads as TGTGCCAGCAGCTCATTTCCAGATACGCAGTATTTT.

CDR3 DNA: TGTGCCAGCAGCAAAGGGGGGCCGGGGCCCAACTCCTACAATGAGCAGTTCTTC. It encodes CASSKGGPGPNSYNEQFF. The chain carries TRBV21-1 and TRBJ2-1; the table gives TRBD1 as D, unverified against the DNA. TRBV21-1 is classified as a pseudogene. The CDR3 runs to 18 residues.

This clone was recorded once. The chain uses TRBV2 and TRBJ1-1; D is undetermined. The V end was cut by 0 bases, the J end by 3 bases, with 11 bases between. The CDR3 is 15 residues long. Germline CDR1 is SNHLY and CDR2 is FYNNEI. The CDR3 here is CASSEALRRDTEAFF. CDR3 nucleotide sequence: TGTGCCAGCAGTGAAGCGCTTCGGAGGGACACTGAAGCTTTCTTT.

The chain carries TRBV2 and TRBJ2-7; no clear D. The CDR3 is made up of 13 amino acids. V lost 7 bases to trimming and J lost 3 bases, with 13 bases between them. Per the germline V gene, CDR1 is SNHLY and CDR2 is FYNNEI. Written as DNA, the CDR3 is TGTGCCAGCAACAGTCGGAACCACTACGAGCAGTACGTC. This codes for CASNSRNHYEQYV.

The chain links TRBV13 to TRBJ2-1; D unclear. The CDR3 runs to 15 residues. Trimming pared 0 bases from V and 2 bases from J, leaving 8 bases between. In germline, CDR1 is PRHDT, CDR2 FYEKMQ (reference sequence). The chain's CDR3 is CASSLGSTAYNEQFF. The CDR3 DNA reads TGTGCCAGCAGCTTAGGGAGTACCGCCTACAATGAGCAGTTCTTC.

The genes are TRBV19 and TRBJ1-1, with 9 bases aligning to TRBD1. Germline assignment: CDR1 LNHDA and CDR2 SQIVND (reference sequence). The CDR3 runs to 16 residues. Germline trimming cut 9 bases from V and 0 bases from J; bases unmatched to any gene: 11. CDR3 bases: TGTGCCAGCAGTCGACAGGGGGATTATTTGAACACTGAAGCTTTCTTT. It translates to CASSRQGDYLNTEAFF.

The chain combines TRBV6-1 with TRBJ1-6; D gene uncertain. Trimming removed 2 bases at V and 7 bases at J, with 12 bases between. This CDR3 has 15 residues. Germline CDR1 and CDR2: MNHNS and SASEGT. The CDR3, as DNA: TGTGCCAGCAGTGAAATTCGGGAGGGAAATTCACCCCTCCACTTT. Translation gives CASSEIREGNSPLHF.

This clone was recorded a few times. This rearrangement joins TRBV9 to TRBJ2-5, with D tentatively TRBD2 (5 bases). The V and J ends lost 2 bases and 5 bases respectively, with 13 bases between them. The CDR3 loop spans 14 amino acids. Germline CDR1 SGDLS, CDR2 YYNGEE. The CDR3 region has the DNA TGTGCCAGCAGCGTTCACGGACTGGGGGAGACCCAGTACTTC. This encodes CASSVHGLGETQYF.

The chain is built from TRBV27 and TRBJ1-1; TRBD1 might be the D (6 bases). The V end was cut by 0 bases, the J end by 8 bases, with 19 bases between. This CDR3 region has 16 residues. Germline loops: CDR1 MNHEY, CDR2 SMNVEV (reference sequence). This chain's CDR3 is CASSLSTLSGTKEAFF. CDR3 nucleotide sequence: TGTGCCAGCAGTTTATCGACCCTATCCGGGACAAAAGAAGCTTTCTTT.

In this sample, this clone turned up a few times. This rearrangement joins TRBV11-2 to TRBJ2-3; TRBD2 matches at 10 bases. CDR3 length equals 14 residues. Germline V gene sequence: CDR1 SGHAT, CDR2 FQNNGV. Losses at the gene ends were 7 bases for V and 7 bases for J; bases not matched to a gene: 8. CDR3 sequence (DNA): TGTGCCAGCAACCTTCTAGCGGGAGCGTATACGCAGTATTTT. It encodes CASNLLAGAYTQYF. Drawing the rest from reference TRBV11-2 and TRBJ2-3, the complete variable domain is EAGVAQSPRYKIIEKRQSVAFWCNPISGHATLYWYQQILGQGPKLLIQFQNNGVVDDSQLPKDRFSAERLKGVDSTLKIQPAKLEDSAVYLCASNLLAGAYTQYFGPGTRLTVL.

V is TRBV7-9 and J is TRBJ1-6, with D possibly being TRBD1 (6 bases). The CDR3 is 17 amino acids. Germline lookup yields CDR1 SEHNR and CDR2 FQNEAQ (reference sequence). V was shortened by 3 bases and J by 0 bases, with 12 bases between the two germline ends. This CDR3 is CASSFDRSSSYNSPLHF. The DNA for the CDR3 is TGTGCCAGCAGCTTTGACAGGTCTTCCTCCTATAATTCACCCCTCCACTTT.